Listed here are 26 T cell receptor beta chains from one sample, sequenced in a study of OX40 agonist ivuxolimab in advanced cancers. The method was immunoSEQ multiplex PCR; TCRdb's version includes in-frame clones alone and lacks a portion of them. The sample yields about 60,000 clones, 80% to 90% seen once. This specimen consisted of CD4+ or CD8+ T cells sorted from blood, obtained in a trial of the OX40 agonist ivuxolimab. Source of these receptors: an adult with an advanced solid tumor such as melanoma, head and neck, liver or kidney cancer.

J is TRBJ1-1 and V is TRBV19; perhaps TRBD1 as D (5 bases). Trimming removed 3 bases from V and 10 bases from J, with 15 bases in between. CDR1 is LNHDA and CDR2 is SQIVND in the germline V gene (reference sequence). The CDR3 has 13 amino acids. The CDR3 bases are TGTGCCAGTAGTATTAGCAGGGACCGGGGAGCTTTCTTT. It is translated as CASSISRDRGAFF.

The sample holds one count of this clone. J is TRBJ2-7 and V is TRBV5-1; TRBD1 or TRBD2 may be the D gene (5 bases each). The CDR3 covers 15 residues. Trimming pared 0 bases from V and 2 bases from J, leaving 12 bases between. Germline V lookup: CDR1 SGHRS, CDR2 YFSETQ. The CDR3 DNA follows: TGCGCCAGCAGCTTGGCCGGGGCAGTTGCCTACGAGCAGTACTTC. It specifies CASSLAGAVAYEQYF.

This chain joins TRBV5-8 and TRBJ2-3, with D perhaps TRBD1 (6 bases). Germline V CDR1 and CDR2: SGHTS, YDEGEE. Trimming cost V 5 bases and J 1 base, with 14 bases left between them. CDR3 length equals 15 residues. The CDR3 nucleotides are TGTGCCAGCAGACCTCGGACAGCCCGCACAGATACGCAGTATTTT. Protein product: CASRPRTARTDTQYF.

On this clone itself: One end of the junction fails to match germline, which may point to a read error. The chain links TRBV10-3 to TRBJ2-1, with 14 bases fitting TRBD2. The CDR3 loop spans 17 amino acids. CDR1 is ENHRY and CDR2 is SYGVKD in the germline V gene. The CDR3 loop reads CAVSVTSGGADRDEQFF. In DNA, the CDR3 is TGTGCCGTCAGTGTGACTAGCGGGGGGGCGGATAGGGATGAGCAGTTCTTC.

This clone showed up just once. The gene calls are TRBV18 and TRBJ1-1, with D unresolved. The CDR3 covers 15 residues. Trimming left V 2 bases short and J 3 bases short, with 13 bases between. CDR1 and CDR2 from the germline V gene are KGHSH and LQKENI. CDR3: CASSPLSGGYTEAFF. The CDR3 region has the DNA TGTGCCAGCTCACCATTATCAGGTGGATACACTGAAGCTTTCTTT.

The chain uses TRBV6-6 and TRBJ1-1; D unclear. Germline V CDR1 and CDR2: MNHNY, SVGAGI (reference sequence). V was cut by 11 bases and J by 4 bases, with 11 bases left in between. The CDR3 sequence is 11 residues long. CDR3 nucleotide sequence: TGTGCCTCGCGGAACCCCACTGAAGCTTTCTTT. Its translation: CASRNPTEAFF.

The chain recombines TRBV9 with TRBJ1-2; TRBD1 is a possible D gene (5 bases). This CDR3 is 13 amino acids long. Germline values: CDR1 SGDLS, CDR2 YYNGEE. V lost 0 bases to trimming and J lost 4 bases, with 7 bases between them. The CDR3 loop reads CASSVDQGYGYTF. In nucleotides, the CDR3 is TGTGCCAGCAGCGTAGATCAGGGCTATGGCTACACCTTC.

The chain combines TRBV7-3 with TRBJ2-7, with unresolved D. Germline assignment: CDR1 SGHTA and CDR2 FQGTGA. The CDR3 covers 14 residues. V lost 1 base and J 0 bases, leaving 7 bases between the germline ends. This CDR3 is CASSLNAGSYEQYF. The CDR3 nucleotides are TGTGCCAGCAGCTTAAACGCAGGCTCCTACGAGCAGTACTTC.

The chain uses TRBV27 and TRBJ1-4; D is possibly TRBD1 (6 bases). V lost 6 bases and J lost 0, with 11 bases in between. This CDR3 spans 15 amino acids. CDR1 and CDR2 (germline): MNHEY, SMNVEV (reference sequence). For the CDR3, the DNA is TGTGCCAGCAGACTTACAGGGTCAACTAATGAAAAACTGTTTTTT. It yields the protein CASRLTGSTNEKLFF.

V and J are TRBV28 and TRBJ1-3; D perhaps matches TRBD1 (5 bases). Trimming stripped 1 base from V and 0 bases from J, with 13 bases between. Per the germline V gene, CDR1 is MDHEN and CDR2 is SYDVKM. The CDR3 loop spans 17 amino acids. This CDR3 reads CASSLYRQGSSGNTIYF. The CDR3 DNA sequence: TGTGCCAGCAGTTTATACCGCCAGGGTAGCTCTGGAAACACCATATATTTT.

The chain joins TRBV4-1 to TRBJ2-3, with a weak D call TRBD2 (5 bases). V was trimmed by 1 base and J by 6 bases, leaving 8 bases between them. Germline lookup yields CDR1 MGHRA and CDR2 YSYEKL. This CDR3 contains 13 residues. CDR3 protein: CASSQGGLDTQYF. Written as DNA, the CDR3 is TGCGCCAGCAGCCAAGGCGGGCTGGATACGCAGTATTTT.

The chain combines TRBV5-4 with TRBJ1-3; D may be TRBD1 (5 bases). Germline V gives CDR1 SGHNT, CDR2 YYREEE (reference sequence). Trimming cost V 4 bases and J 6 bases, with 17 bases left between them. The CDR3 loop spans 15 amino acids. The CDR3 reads CASSHSGGEENTIYF. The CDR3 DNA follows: TGTGCCAGCAGCCATTCCGGGGGTGAGGAAAACACCATATATTTT.

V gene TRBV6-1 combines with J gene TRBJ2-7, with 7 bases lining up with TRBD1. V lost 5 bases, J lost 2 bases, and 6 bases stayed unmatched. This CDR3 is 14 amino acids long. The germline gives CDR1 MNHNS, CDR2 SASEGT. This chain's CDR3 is CASSSRGGTYEQYF. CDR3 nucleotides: TGTGCCAGCAGTTCCCGAGGGGGCACCTACGAGCAGTACTTC.

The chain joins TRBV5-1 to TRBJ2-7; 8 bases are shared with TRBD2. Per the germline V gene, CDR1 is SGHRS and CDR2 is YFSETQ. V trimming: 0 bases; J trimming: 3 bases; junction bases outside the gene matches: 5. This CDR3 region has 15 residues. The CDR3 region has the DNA TGCGCCAGCAGCTTGGTGGGTAGCGGGATCTACGAGCAGTACTTC. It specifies CASSLVGSGIYEQYF.

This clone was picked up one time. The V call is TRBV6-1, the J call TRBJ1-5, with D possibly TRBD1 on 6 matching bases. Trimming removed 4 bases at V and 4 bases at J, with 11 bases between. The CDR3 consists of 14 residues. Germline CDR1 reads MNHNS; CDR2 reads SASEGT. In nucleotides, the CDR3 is TGTGCCAGCAGTGGGACAGTTCTAAATCAGCCCCAGCATTTT. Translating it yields CASSGTVLNQPQHF.

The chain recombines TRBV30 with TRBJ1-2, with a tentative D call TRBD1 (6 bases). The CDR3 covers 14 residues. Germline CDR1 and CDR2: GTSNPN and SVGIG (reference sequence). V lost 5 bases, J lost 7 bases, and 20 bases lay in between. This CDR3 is CAWGTGMEYGGYTF. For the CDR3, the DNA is TGTGCCTGGGGAACAGGGATGGAATATGGTGGCTACACCTTC.

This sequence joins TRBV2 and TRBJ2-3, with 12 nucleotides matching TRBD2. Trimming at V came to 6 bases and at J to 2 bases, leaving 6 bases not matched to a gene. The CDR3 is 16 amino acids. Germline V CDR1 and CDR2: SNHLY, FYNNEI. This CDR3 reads CASRELAGGNTDTQYF. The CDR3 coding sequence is TGTGCCAGCAGGGAACTAGCGGGGGGCAACACAGATACGCAGTATTTT.

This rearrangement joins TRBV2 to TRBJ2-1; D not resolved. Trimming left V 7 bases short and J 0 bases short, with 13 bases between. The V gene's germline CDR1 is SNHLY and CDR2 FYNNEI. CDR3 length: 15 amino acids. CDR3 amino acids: CASTRTARSYNEQFF. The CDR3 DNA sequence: TGTGCCAGCACCCGGACCGCCCGCTCCTACAATGAGCAGTTCTTC.

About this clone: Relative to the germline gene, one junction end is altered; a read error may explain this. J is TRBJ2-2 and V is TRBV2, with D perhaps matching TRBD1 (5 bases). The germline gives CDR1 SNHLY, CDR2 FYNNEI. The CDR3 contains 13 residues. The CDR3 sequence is CASREGVPGELFF. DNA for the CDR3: TGTGCCAGCAGAGAAGGGGTTCCCGGGGAGCTGTTTTTT.

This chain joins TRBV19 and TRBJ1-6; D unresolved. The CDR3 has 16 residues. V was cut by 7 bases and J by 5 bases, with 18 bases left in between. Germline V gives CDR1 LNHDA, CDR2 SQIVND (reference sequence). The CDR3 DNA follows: TGTGCCAGTACCGACCCGAGAGGGCACGATAATTCACCCCTCCACTTT. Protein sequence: CASTDPRGHDNSPLHF.

CDR3 nucleotides: TGTGCCAGCAGTTACCTCGGGGGGCCGGGCGAGCAGTACTTC. Translated: CASSYLGGPGEQYF. This chain connects TRBV6-5 to TRBJ2-7, with D maybe TRBD2 (7 bases). Deletions cut 2 bases from V and 6 bases from J, with 14 bases between. The CDR3 has 14 residues. Germline values: CDR1 MNHEY, CDR2 SVGAGI.

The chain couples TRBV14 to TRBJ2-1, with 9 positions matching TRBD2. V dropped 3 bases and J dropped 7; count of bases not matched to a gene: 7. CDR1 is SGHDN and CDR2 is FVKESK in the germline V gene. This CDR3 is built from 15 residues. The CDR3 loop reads CASSQQRGAGNEQFF. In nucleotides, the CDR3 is TGTGCCAGCAGCCAGCAGCGGGGGGCCGGGAATGAGCAGTTCTTC. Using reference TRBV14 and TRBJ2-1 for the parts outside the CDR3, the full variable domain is EAGVTQFPSHSVIEKGQTVTLRCDPISGHDNLYWYRRVMGKEIKFLLHFVKESKQDESGMPNNRFLAERTGGTYSTLKVQPAELEDSGVYFCASSQQRGAGNEQFFGPGTRLTVL.

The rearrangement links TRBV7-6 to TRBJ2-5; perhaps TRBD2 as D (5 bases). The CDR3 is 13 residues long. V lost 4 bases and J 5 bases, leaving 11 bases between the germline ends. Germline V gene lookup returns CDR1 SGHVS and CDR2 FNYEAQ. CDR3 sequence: CASSSGVEETQYF. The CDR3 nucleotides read TGTGCCAGCAGCTCCGGGGTAGAGGAGACCCAGTACTTC.

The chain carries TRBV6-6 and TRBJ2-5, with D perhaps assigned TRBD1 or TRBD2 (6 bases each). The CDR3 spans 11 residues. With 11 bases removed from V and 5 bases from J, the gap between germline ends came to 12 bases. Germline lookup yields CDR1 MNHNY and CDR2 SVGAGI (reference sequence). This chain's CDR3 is CAAGGLETQYF. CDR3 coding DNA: TGTGCCGCCGGGGGCTTGGAGACCCAGTACTTC.

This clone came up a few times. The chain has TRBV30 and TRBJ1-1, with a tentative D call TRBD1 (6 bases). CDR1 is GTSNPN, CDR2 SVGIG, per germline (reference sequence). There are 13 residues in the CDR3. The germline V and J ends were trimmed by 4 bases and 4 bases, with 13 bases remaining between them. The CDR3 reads CAWTVGGPTEAFF. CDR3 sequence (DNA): TGTGCCTGGACCGTGGGGGGGCCCACTGAAGCTTTCTTT.

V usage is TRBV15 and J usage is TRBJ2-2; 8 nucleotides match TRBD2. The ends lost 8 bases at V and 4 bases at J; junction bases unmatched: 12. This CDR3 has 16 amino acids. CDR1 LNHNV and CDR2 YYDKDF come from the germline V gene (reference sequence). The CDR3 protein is CATGGAAGVGTGELFF. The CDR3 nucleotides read TGTGCCACCGGAGGCGCAGCGGGAGTGGGCACCGGGGAGCTGTTTTTT. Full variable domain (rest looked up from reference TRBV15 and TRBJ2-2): DAMVIQNPRYQVTQFGKPVTLSCSQTLNHNVMYWYQQKSSQAPKLLFHYYDKDFNNEADTPDNFQSRRPNTSFCFLDIRSPGLGDTAMYLCATGGAAGVGTGELFFGEGSRLTVL.